The TCR beta chain described here comes from a study of T cell changes during pregnancy in multiple sclerosis. TCRdb's table, derived via immunoSEQ multiplex PCR, lists solely in-frame clones and lacks some. Of about 62,000 clones detected, 89% appear once; the ten largest clones hold 2% to 3%. The CDR3 consists of 14 residues. With 8 bases clipped from V and 3 bases from J, the junction kept 9 bases outside the gene matches. CDR1 and CDR2 from the germline V gene are MNHNS and SASEGT. The sequence derives from a female donor with multiple sclerosis, enrolled in a pregnancy study. The specimen was peripheral blood, collected in the first trimester of pregnancy. The chain carries TRBV6-1 and TRBJ1-2; TRBD1 matches 7 bases. CDR3 in DNA: TGTGCCAGCTCCCGGGACAGAACCGACTATGGCTACACCTTC. Amino acid sequence: CASSRDRTDYGYTF.